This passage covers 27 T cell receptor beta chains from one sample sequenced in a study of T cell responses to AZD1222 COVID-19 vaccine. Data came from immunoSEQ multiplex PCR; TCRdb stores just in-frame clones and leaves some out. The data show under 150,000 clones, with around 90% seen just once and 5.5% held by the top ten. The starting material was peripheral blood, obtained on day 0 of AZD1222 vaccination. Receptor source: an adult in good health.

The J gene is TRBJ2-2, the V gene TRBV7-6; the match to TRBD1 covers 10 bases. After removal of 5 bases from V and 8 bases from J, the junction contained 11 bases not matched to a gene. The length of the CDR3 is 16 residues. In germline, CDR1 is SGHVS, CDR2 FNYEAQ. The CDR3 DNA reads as TGTGCCAGCAGCATGACAGGGGGCGGTATCACGGGGGAGCTGTTTTTT. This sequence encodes CASSMTGGGITGELFF.

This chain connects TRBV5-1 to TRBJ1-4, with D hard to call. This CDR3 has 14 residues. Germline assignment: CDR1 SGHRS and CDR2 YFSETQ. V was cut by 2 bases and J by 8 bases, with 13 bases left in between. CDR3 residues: CASSFTGGGEKLFF. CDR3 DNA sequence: TGCGCCAGCAGCTTTACGGGAGGAGGCGAAAAACTGTTTTTT. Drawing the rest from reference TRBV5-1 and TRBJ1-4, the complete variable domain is KAGVTQTPRYLIKTRGQQVTLSCSPISGHRSVSWYQQTPGQGLQFLFEYFSETQRNKGNFPGRFSGRQFSNSRSEMNVSTLELGDSALYLCASSFTGGGEKLFFGSGTQLSVL.

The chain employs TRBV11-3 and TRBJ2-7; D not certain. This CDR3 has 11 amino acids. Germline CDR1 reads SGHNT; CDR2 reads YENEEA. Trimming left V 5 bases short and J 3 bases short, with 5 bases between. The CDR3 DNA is TGTGCCAGCAGCCAAAACTACGAGCAGTACTTC. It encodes CASSQNYEQYF.

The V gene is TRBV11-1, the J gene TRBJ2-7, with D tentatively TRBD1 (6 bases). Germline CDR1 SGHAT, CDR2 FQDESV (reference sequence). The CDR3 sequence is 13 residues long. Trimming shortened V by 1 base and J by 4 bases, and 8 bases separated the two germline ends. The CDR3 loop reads CASSLGDKYEQYF. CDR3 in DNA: TGTGCCAGCAGCTTAGGGGACAAATACGAGCAGTACTTC.

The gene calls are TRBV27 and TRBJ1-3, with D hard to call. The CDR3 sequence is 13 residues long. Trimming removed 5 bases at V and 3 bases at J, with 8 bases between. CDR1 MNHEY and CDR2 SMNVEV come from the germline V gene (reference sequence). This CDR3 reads CASSLIYGNTIYF. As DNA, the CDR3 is TGTGCCAGCAGTCTCATATATGGAAACACCATATATTTT.

CDR3 in amino acids: CASSLGGGHGNQPQYF. In nucleotides, the CDR3 is TGTGCCAGCAGCTTAGGTGGGGGTCATGGCAATCAGCCCCAGTATTTT. The chain recombines TRBV7-9 with TRBJ1-5, with D perhaps TRBD1 or TRBD2 (5 bases each). The J call may be in error: the DNA end matches TRBJ2-3 better. CDR3 size: 16 residues. Germline CDR1 is SEHNR and CDR2 is FQNEAQ (reference sequence).

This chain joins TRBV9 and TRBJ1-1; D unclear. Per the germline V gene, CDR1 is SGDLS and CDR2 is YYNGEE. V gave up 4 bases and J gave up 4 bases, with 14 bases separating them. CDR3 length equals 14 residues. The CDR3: CASSRSSLSTEAFF. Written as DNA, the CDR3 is TGTGCCAGCAGCAGAAGCAGCTTGAGCACTGAAGCTTTCTTT. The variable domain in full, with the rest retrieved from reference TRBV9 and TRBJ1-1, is DSGVTQTPKHLITATGQRVTLRCSPRSGDLSVYWYQQSLDQGLQFLIQYYNGEERAKGNILERFSAQQFPDLHSELNLSSLELGDSALYFCASSRSSLSTEAFFGQGTRLTVV.

CDR3 sequence: CASSQHIGTDNTIYF. The CDR3 bases are TGCGCCAGCAGCCAACATATTGGGACAGATAACACCATATATTTT. The chain recombines TRBV4-1 with TRBJ1-3; 7 nucleotides agree with TRBD1. Germline values: CDR1 MGHRA, CDR2 YSYEKL. J was trimmed by 7 bases and V by 2 bases; bases with no gene match: 8. The CDR3 is 15 residues long.

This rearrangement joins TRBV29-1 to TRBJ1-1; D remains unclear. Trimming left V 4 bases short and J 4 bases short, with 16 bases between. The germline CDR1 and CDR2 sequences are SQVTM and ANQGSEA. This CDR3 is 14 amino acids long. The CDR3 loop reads CSVVPRLRVTEAFF. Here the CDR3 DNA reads TGCAGCGTTGTCCCGCGCCTTCGTGTCACTGAAGCTTTCTTT. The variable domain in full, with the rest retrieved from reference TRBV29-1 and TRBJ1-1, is SAVISQKPSRDICQRGTSLTIQCQVDSQVTMMFWYRQQPGQSLTLIATANQGSEATYESGFVIDKFPISRPNLTFSTLTVSNMSPEDSSIYLCSVVPRLRVTEAFFGQGTRLTVV.

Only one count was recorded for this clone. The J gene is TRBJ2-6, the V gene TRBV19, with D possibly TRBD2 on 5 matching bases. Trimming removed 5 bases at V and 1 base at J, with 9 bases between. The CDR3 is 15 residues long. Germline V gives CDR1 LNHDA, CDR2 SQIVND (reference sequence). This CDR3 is CASSPAGSGANVLTF. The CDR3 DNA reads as TGTGCCAGTAGTCCGGCGGGTTCTGGGGCCAACGTCCTGACTTTC.

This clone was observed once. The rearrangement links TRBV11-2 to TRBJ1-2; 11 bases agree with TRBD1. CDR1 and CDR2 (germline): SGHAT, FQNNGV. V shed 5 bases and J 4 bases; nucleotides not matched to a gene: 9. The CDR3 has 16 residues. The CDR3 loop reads CASSDRDRGGLYGYTF. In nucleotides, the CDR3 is TGTGCCAGCAGCGACCGGGACAGGGGGGGACTCTATGGCTACACCTTC.

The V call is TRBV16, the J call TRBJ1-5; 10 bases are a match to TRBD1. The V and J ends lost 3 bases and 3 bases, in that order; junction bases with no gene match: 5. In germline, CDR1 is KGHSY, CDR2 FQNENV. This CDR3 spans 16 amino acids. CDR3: CASSHAGQGNNQPQHF. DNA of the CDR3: TGTGCCAGCAGCCATGCGGGACAGGGGAACAATCAGCCCCAGCATTTT.

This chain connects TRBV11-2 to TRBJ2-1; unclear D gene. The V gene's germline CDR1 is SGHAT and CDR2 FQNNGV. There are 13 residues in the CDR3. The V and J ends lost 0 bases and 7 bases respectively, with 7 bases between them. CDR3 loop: CASSLDRRNEQFF. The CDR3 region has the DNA TGTGCCAGCAGCTTAGATAGGCGGAATGAGCAGTTCTTC.

The CDR3 is CASSVTPGGGNYGYTF. As DNA, the CDR3 is TGTGCCAGCAGCGTAACCCCTGGGGGGGGGAACTATGGCTACACCTTC. This chain connects TRBV9 to TRBJ1-2; D is possibly TRBD1 (5 bases). V lost 1 base to trimming and J lost 2 bases, with 15 bases between them. The CDR3 consists of 16 residues. Looked up from germline, CDR1 is SGDLS and CDR2 is YYNGEE.

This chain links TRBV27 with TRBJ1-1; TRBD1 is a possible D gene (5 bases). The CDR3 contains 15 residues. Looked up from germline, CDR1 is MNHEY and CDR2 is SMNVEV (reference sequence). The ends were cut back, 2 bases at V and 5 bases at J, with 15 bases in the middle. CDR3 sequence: CASSLGARAGTEAFF. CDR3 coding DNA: TGTGCCAGCAGTTTAGGGGCCCGGGCGGGGACTGAAGCTTTCTTT.

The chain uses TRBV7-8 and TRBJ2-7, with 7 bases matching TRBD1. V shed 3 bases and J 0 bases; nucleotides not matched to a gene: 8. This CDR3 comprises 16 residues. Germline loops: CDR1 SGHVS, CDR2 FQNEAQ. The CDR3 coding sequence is TGTGCCAGCAGCTTTCCCGGGACAGCAATCTCCTACGAGCAGTACTTC. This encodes CASSFPGTAISYEQYF.

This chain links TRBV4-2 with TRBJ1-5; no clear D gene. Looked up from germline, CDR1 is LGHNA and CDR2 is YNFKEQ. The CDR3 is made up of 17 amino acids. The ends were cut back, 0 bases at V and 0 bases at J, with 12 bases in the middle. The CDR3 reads CASSQDLAAYSNQPQHF. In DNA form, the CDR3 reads TGTGCCAGCAGCCAAGATCTGGCAGCCTATAGCAATCAGCCCCAGCATTTT.

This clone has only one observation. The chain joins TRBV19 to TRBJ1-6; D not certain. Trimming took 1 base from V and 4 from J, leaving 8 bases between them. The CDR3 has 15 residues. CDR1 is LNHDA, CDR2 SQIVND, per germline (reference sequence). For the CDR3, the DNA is TGTGCCAGTAGTATAGGGGAGCTGTATAATTCACCCCTCCACTTT. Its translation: CASSIGELYNSPLHF.

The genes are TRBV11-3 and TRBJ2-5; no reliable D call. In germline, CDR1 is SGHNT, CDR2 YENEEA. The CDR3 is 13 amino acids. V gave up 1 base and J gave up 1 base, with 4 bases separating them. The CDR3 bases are TGTGCCAGCAGCTTAGGCAGCCAAGAGACCCAGTACTTC. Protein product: CASSLGSQETQYF.

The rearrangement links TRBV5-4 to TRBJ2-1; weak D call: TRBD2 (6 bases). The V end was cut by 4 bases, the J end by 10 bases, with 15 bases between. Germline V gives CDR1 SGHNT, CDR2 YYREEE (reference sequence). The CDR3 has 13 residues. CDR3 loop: CASSTLAGREQFF. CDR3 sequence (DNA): TGTGCCAGCAGCACCTTGGCGGGGAGGGAGCAGTTCTTC. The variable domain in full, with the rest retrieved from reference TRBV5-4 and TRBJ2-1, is ETGVTQSPTHLIKTRGQQVTLRCSSQSGHNTVSWYQQALGQGPQFIFQYYREEENGRGNFPPRFSGLQFPNYSSELNVNALELDDSALYLCASSTLAGREQFFGPGTRLTVL.

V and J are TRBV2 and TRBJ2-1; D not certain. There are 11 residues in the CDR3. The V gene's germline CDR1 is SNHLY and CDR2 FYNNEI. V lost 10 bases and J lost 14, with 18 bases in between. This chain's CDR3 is CATLRQDAEFF. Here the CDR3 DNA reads TGTGCCACCTTGCGCCAGGACGCCGAGTTCTTC.

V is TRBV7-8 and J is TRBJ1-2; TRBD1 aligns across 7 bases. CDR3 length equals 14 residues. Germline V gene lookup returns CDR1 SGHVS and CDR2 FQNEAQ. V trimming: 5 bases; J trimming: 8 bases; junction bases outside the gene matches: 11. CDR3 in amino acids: CASSATTGLSGYTF. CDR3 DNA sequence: TGTGCCAGCAGCGCCACGACAGGGCTCTCGGGCTACACCTTC.

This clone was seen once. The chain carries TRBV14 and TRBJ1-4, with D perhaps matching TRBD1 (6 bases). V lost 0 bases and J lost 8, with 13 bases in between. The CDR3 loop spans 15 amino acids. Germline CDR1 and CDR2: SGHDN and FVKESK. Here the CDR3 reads CASSQEMGGTEKLFF. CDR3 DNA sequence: TGTGCCAGCAGCCAAGAAATGGGCGGGACAGAAAAACTGTTTTTT.

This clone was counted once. CDR3 in amino acids: CASSFGDGFYEQYF. CDR3 bases: TGTGCCAGCAGCTTTGGGGACGGCTTCTACGAGCAGTACTTC. The genes are TRBV7-9 and TRBJ2-7; D tentatively reads TRBD1 or TRBD2 (5 bases each). The ends were cut back, 3 bases at V and 3 bases at J, with 12 bases in the middle. Germline V gene sequence: CDR1 SEHNR, CDR2 FQNEAQ (reference sequence). The CDR3 runs 14 residues. The variable domain in full, completed from reference TRBV7-9 and TRBJ2-7, reads DTGVSQNPRHKITKRGQNVTFRCDPISEHNRLYWYRQTLGQGPEFLTYFQNEAQLEKSRLLSDRFSAERPKGSFSTLEIQRTEQGDSAMYLCASSFGDGFYEQYFGPGTRLTVT.

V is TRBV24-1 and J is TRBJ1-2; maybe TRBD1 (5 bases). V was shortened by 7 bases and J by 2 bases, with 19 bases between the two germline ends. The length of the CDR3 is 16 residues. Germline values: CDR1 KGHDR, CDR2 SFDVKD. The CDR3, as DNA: TGTGCCACCAGAGGAACCCGGGACCGGGAGAACTATGGCTACACCTTC. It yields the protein CATRGTRDRENYGYTF.

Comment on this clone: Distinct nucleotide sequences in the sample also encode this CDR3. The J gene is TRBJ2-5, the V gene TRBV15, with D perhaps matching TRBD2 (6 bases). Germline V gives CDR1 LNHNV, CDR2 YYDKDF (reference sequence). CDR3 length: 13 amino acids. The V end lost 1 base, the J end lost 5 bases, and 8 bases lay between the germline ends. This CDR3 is CATSRVGGETQYF. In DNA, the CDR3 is TGTGCCACCAGCAGAGTGGGGGGTGAGACCCAGTACTTC.

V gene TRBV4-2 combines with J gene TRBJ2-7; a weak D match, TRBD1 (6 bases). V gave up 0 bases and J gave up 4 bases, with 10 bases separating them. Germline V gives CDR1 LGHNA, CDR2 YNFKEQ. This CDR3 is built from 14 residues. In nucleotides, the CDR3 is TGTGCCAGCAGCCAAGATTTCAGGGGATACGAGCAGTACTTC. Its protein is CASSQDFRGYEQYF.